This T cell receptor (beta chain) was profiled in a study of identical twins. TCRdb fed the 5' RACE reads into MiXCR, producing one record per CDR3 protein. The repertoire holds just over 450,000 distinct CDR3 sequences, approximately 15% seen once, with about 0.53% in the top ten. With respect to this clonotype: Its target is not known.

General study findings and limits: Conclusions came from cross-sectional statistical analysis, not from following the same donors. For out-of-frame alpha sequences shared by twins, low generation probability was in excess. Beta out-of-frame sequences showed weaker excess twin sharing.

This sample also belongs to another study, concerning yellow fever vaccine responses in identical twins.

The specimen sequenced was CD4+ T cells sorted from blood. The source of this sequence is a young woman in good health.

CDR3 in amino acids: CAIRLAGGRTDTQYF. CDR3 in DNA: TGTGCCATAAGACTGGCGGGGGGCCGCACAGATACGCAGTATTTT. This chain uses TRBV7-2 with TRBJ2-3; TRBD2 aligns across 8 bases. Germline assignment: CDR1 SGHTA and CDR2 FQGNSA. The junction had 10 bases not matched to a gene; V was cut back by 10 bases and J by 1 base. The length of the CDR3 is 15 residues.